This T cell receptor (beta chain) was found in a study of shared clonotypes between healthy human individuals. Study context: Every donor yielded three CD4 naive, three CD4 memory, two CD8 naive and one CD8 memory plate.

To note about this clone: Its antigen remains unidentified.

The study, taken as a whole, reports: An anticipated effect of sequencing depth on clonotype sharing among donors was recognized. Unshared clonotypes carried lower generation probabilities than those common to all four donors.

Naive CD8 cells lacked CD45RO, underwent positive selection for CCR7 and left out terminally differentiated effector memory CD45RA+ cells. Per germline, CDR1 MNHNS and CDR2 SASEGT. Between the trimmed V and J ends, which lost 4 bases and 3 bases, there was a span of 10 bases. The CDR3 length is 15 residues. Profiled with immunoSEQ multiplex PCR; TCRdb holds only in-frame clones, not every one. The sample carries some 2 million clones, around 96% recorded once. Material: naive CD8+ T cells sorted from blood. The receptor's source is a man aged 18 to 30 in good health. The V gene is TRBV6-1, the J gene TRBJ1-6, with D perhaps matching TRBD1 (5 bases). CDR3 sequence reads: CASSALGDYNSPLHF. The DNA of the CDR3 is TGTGCCAGCAGTGCTCTAGGGGACTATAATTCACCCCTCCACTTT.